A single TCR beta chain is shown here with its context. Its antigen is currently unknown. Generated by immunoSEQ multiplex PCR, the TCRdb table keeps only in-frame clones and is missing some. This table holds over 1.5 million clones, 95% to 99% found once. This specimen belongs to a study of shared clonotypes between healthy human individuals. Study-level results: There were few donors, and this limited the genetic and exposure-history diversity represented.

This CDR3 comprises 14 residues. Between the trimmed V and J ends, which lost 5 bases and 4 bases, there was a span of 15 bases. The germline CDR1 and CDR2 sequences are SGHTA and FQGNSA. The origin of this receptor is a man in his thirties or forties in good health. Sequenced sample: naive CD4+ T cells sorted from blood. Subset here: CD45RA+ positively selected. V and J are TRBV7-2 and TRBJ2-7; D call uncertain. The DNA of the CDR3 is TGTGCCAGCAGCCATGGAGAGGAGAGTTACGAGCAGTACTTC. Protein product: CASSHGEESYEQYF.